This entry lists 27 T cell receptor beta chains sequenced from one sample in a study of blood T cell repertoires in COVID-19. Some clones are missing from TCRdb's copy, which holds only in-frame ones; the method was immunoSEQ multiplex PCR. This table has over 250,000 clones, about 85% appearing once. The source material was peripheral blood. These receptors came from a human donor in a cohort sampled during active COVID-19.

The gene calls are TRBV25-1 and TRBJ1-1, with D perhaps matching TRBD1 (5 bases). Trimming pared 5 bases from V and 1 base from J, leaving 8 bases between. Germline V gene lookup returns CDR1 MGHDK and CDR2 SYGVNS. This CDR3 has 13 residues. CDR3 protein: CASSRDWNTEAFF. CDR3 nucleotides: TGTGCCAGCAGTAGGGACTGGAACACTGAAGCTTTCTTT.

This chain connects TRBV28 to TRBJ2-5; 12 nucleotides agree with TRBD2. V trimming: 6 bases; J trimming: 5 bases; junction bases outside the gene matches: 4. The CDR3 covers 14 residues. CDR1 and CDR2 from the germline V gene are MDHEN and SYDVKM. The CDR3 protein is CASSPSGRGETQYF. The CDR3, as DNA: TGTGCCAGCAGCCCTAGCGGGAGGGGGGAGACCCAGTACTTC.

This chain links TRBV18 with TRBJ1-1; D gene unclear. The ends were cut back, 5 bases at V and 0 bases at J, with 7 bases in the middle. The CDR3 consists of 13 residues. Germline CDR1 reads KGHSH; CDR2 reads LQKENI. CDR3 sequence: CASSETVNTEAFF. The CDR3 nucleotides are TGTGCCAGCTCAGAAACGGTGAACACTGAAGCTTTCTTT.

The chain recombines TRBV6-1 with TRBJ2-7; 9 bases map to TRBD2. Germline loops: CDR1 MNHNS, CDR2 SASEGT. V shed 3 bases, J shed 3 bases, and the junction held 6 bases outside the gene matches. The CDR3 covers 15 residues. CDR3 bases: TGTGCCAGCAGTGACCGGACTAGCGTTCTCTACGAGCAGTACTTC. It specifies CASSDRTSVLYEQYF.

The chain recombines TRBV6-5 with TRBJ2-7; possibly TRBD2 for D (6 bases). The length of the CDR3 is 13 residues. The germline V gene has CDR1 MNHEY and CDR2 SVGAGI. Trimming took 2 bases from V and 6 from J, leaving 11 bases between them. CDR3 nucleotide sequence: TGTGCCAGCAGTTACGGGCAGGGAGGCGAGCAGTACTTC. Translated: CASSYGQGGEQYF.

The count of this clone is one. The gene calls are TRBV19 and TRBJ1-2; 7 bases map to TRBD1. V shed 2 bases and J 0 bases; nucleotides not matched to a gene: 6. Looked up from germline, CDR1 is LNHDA and CDR2 is SQIVND (reference sequence). The length of the CDR3 is 16 residues. The CDR3 DNA is TGTGCCAGTAGTATATCCGGGACAGCTACTAACTATGGCTACACCTTC. As protein: CASSISGTATNYGYTF.

This chain links TRBV7-9 with TRBJ2-2, with 9 nucleotides matching TRBD1. Trimming cost V 6 bases and J 2 bases; bases outside gene matches: 4. The CDR3 sequence is 15 residues long. Germline CDR1 SEHNR, CDR2 FQNEAQ (reference sequence). Here the CDR3 DNA reads TGTGCCAGCAGATACAGGGGGCTCAACACCGGGGAGCTGTTTTTT. Protein product: CASRYRGLNTGELFF.

Notes on this clone: One end of the junction fails to match germline, which may point to a read error. This chain uses TRBV7-7 with TRBJ2-7, with 11 bases matching TRBD2. Germline V gene lookup returns CDR1 SSHAT and CDR2 FNYEAQ (reference sequence). The CDR3 contains 15 residues. The CDR3: CASSFGLAGIYEQYF. As DNA, the CDR3 is TGTGCTAGCAGCTTCGGACTAGCGGGTATCTACGAGCAGTACTTC.

This clone was observed a few times. The J gene is TRBJ2-5, the V gene TRBV2; D not resolved. This CDR3 is built from 13 residues. Trimming pared 6 bases from V and 4 bases from J, leaving 12 bases between. The germline V gene encodes CDR1 SNHLY and CDR2 FYNNEI. The CDR3 sequence is CASSARARETQYF. The CDR3 DNA is TGTGCCAGCAGCGCCCGAGCGAGAGAGACCCAGTACTTC.

The V gene is TRBV28, the J gene TRBJ1-5, with a tentative D call TRBD1 (5 bases). This CDR3 has 14 residues. The germline CDR1 and CDR2 sequences are MDHEN and SYDVKM. V lost 5 bases and J 5 bases, leaving 13 bases between the germline ends. The CDR3 sequence is CASSPRQTHQPQHF. The CDR3 coding sequence is TGTGCCAGCAGTCCTCGACAGACTCATCAGCCCCAGCATTTT.

The chain employs TRBV6-5 and TRBJ2-6; the D gene is possibly TRBD2 (6 bases). The CDR3 consists of 15 residues. The germline gives CDR1 MNHEY, CDR2 SVGAGI. V gave up 4 bases and J gave up 2 bases, with 9 bases separating them. The CDR3 bases are TGTGCCAGCAGTTTAGGAGGGACTGGGGCCAACGTCCTGACTTTC. Protein: CASSLGGTGANVLTF.

The V and J genes are TRBV2 and TRBJ2-3, with TRBD2 matching over 7 bases. Trimming took 7 bases from V and 4 from J; bases not matched to a gene: 11. The germline gives CDR1 SNHLY, CDR2 FYNNEI. The CDR3 runs to 15 residues. DNA for the CDR3: TGTGCCAGCACCCCGGGCGGGAGTTATGCAGATACGCAGTATTTT. Translation: CASTPGGSYADTQYF.

V gene TRBV25-1 combines with J gene TRBJ2-2; tentatively, D is TRBD2 (5 bases). The CDR3 consists of 14 residues. Germline loops: CDR1 MGHDK, CDR2 SYGVNS. The ends were cut back, 7 bases at V and 2 bases at J, with 11 bases in the middle. Here the CDR3 reads CASTEGYNTGELFF. CDR3 nucleotide sequence: TGTGCCAGCACCGAGGGATACAACACCGGGGAGCTGTTTTTT.

This chain connects TRBV7-2 to TRBJ2-3; perhaps TRBD2 as D (6 bases). Germline CDR1 SGHTA, CDR2 FQGNSA. Deletions cut 5 bases from V and 6 bases from J, with 21 bases between. The CDR3 contains 16 residues. The CDR3 DNA reads TGTGCCAGCAGCCAAACCATAAGCGGGCCAGGGGATACGCAGTATTTT. Translation gives CASSQTISGPGDTQYF.

This clone has only a few counts. The V gene is TRBV9, the J gene TRBJ2-1, with no clear D. The germline gives CDR1 SGDLS, CDR2 YYNGEE. Trimming shortened V by 0 bases and J by 7 bases, and 14 bases separated the two germline ends. The CDR3 runs 15 residues. DNA of the CDR3: TGTGCCAGCAGCGTAGTAATAGGAGATGCGAATGAGCAGTTCTTC. Its translation: CASSVVIGDANEQFF.

The chain is built from TRBV18 and TRBJ2-1; TRBD2 matches 12 bases. The CDR3 is 15 residues long. Germline CDR1 reads KGHSH; CDR2 reads LQKENI. Losses at the gene ends were 2 bases for V and 7 bases for J; bases not matched to a gene: 3. The CDR3 reads CASSPGGTSGNEQFF. The CDR3 DNA reads as TGTGCCAGCTCACCAGGGGGGACTAGCGGGAATGAGCAGTTCTTC.

The rearrangement uses TRBV10-2 and TRBJ2-7; D is perhaps TRBD1 (6 bases). Per germline, CDR1 WSHSY and CDR2 SAAADI. The length of the CDR3 is 13 residues. V dropped 8 bases and J dropped 3 bases, with 14 bases sitting between them. The CDR3 here is CASSGSGVYEQYF. As DNA, the CDR3 is TGCGCCAGCTCAGGGTCAGGGGTCTACGAGCAGTACTTC.

This clone has a handful of counts. The rearrangement uses TRBV18 and TRBJ2-1; TRBD2 matches at 11 bases. With 6 bases clipped from V and 4 bases from J, the junction kept 5 bases outside the gene matches. CDR1 and CDR2 (germline): KGHSH, LQKENI. The CDR3 extends over 15 amino acids. This chain's CDR3 is CASSQGTSGYNEQFF. CDR3 DNA: TGTGCCAGCTCTCAGGGGACTAGCGGATACAATGAGCAGTTCTTC.

V gene TRBV5-6 combines with J gene TRBJ2-5; D possibly corresponds to TRBD2 (6 bases). This CDR3 region has 15 residues. V was pared by 0 bases and J by 5 bases, with 14 bases between. CDR1 and CDR2 from the germline V gene are SGHDT and YYEEEE. DNA for the CDR3: TGTGCCAGCAGCTTGGCTTTGGGAGGTGGGGAGACCCAGTACTTC. This codes for CASSLALGGGETQYF.

The chain has TRBV6-5 and TRBJ1-6, with 8 positions matching TRBD1. CDR3 length equals 15 residues. Per germline, CDR1 MNHEY and CDR2 SVGAGI. J was trimmed by 7 bases and V by 7 bases; bases with no gene match: 9. The CDR3 sequence is CASIVRDRTNSPLHF. In DNA, the CDR3 is TGTGCCAGCATCGTGAGGGACAGGACGAATTCACCCCTCCACTTT.

The chain recombines TRBV7-9 with TRBJ2-3, with 12 bases identical to TRBD2. The CDR3 runs to 17 residues. V trimming: 5 bases; J trimming: 4 bases; junction bases outside the gene matches: 10. Germline assignment: CDR1 SEHNR and CDR2 FQNEAQ (reference sequence). The CDR3 nucleotides read TGTGCCAGCAGCCCCCTCGGACTAGCGGGATCCGCAGATACGCAGTATTTT. Translated, it gives CASSPLGLAGSADTQYF. The variable domain in full, with the rest retrieved from reference TRBV7-9 and TRBJ2-3, is DTGVSQNPRHKITKRGQNVTFRCDPISEHNRLYWYRQTLGQGPEFLTYFQNEAQLEKSRLLSDRFSAERPKGSFSTLEIQRTEQGDSAMYLCASSPLGLAGSADTQYFGPGTRLTVL.

The genes are TRBV7-8 and TRBJ1-4; unclear D gene. Germline loops: CDR1 SGHVS, CDR2 FQNEAQ. This CDR3 region has 15 residues. The V gene lost 8 bases and the J gene lost 0 bases, with 13 bases spanning the gap. CDR3 protein: CASARGSATNEKLFF. CDR3 in DNA: TGTGCCAGCGCTCGCGGTAGTGCAACTAATGAAAAACTGTTTTTT.

The CDR3 is CASQMPDSSYEQYF. DNA of the CDR3: TGTGCCAGTCAAATGCCGGACAGCTCCTACGAGCAGTACTTC. This sequence joins TRBV6-5 and TRBJ2-7, with D possibly matching TRBD1 (6 bases). The CDR3 loop spans 14 amino acids. V shed 9 bases and J shed 0 bases, with 15 bases lying between them. CDR1 is MNHEY, CDR2 SVGAGI, per germline.

The chain carries TRBV2 and TRBJ2-7; D is unresolved. V lost 4 bases to trimming and J lost 10 bases, with 8 bases between them. Germline V gives CDR1 SNHLY, CDR2 FYNNEI. The CDR3 spans 10 residues. The CDR3 spells CASSAGTQYF. The CDR3 coding sequence is TGTGCCAGCAGTGCCGGTACCCAGTACTTC.

The rearrangement uses TRBV6-5 and TRBJ1-3; D may be TRBD1 (5 bases). The CDR3 totals 14 residues. The V end lost 5 bases, the J end lost 4 bases, and 12 bases lay between the germline ends. CDR1 is MNHEY and CDR2 is SVGAGI in the germline V gene. The DNA for the CDR3 is TGTGCCAGCAGTCTTCAGGGCTGGGGAAACACCATATATTTT. Translation: CASSLQGWGNTIYF.

The V call is TRBV2, the J call TRBJ2-2; possibly TRBD2 for D (6 bases). Germline CDR1 is SNHLY and CDR2 is FYNNEI. This CDR3 is built from 14 residues. Trimming shortened V by 8 bases and J by 2 bases, and 12 bases separated the two germline ends. In DNA form, the CDR3 reads TGTGCCAGCGGAGGGGAACCTAACACCGGGGAGCTGTTTTTT. As protein: CASGGEPNTGELFF.

The V call is TRBV7-6, the J call TRBJ1-2, with 9 bases fitting TRBD1. CDR1 SGHVS and CDR2 FNYEAQ come from the germline V gene. The CDR3 length is 14 residues. The V and J ends lost 6 bases and 6 bases, in that order; junction bases with no gene match: 8. This CDR3 is CASSPGTGWDGYTF. The DNA of the CDR3 is TGTGCCAGCAGTCCTGGGACAGGGTGGGATGGCTACACCTTC.